This TCR beta chain was recorded in a study of blood T cell repertoires in COVID-19. The method was immunoSEQ multiplex PCR; TCRdb's version includes in-frame clones alone and lacks a portion of them. The sample has 200,000 to 250,000 clones; approximately 84% are singletons. Germline V gene lookup returns CDR1 SGDLS and CDR2 YYNGEE. The V end lost 0 bases, the J end lost 1 base, and 7 bases lay between the germline ends. CDR3 length equals 14 residues. Sequenced input: peripheral blood. This chain connects TRBV9 to TRBJ1-1, with D tentatively TRBD1 (6 bases). This clonotype originated in a man between 35 and 55 years old with active or convalescent COVID-19. The CDR3: CASSVDRENTEAFF. The CDR3 DNA sequence: TGTGCCAGCAGCGTAGACAGGGAGAACACTGAAGCTTTCTTT.